This T cell receptor beta chain emerged from a study of blood T cell repertoires in COVID-19. Looking at the study overall: Acute and convalescent COVID-19 samples came from the United States, Italy and Spain. PBMCs, B-cell-depleted T cells, or T cells were the source of the cDNA or gDNA that made up the material.

In germline, CDR1 is MRHNA, CDR2 SNTAGT. CDR3 size: 15 residues. J was trimmed by 3 bases and V by 4 bases; bases with no gene match: 3. As originally analysed: Estimated nucleated cell counts came from reference gene primer amplification. Sequencing was performed with immunoSEQ multiplex PCR; in TCRdb, only in-frame clones are kept and a portion is missing. Clonal size and the V and J genes are those of that table, whereas D and trimming came from the DNA. The repertoire holds fewer than 250,000 clones, with about 85% as singletons. This clone was counted many times. The receptor's source is a human donor in a cohort sampled during active COVID-19. The V call is TRBV6-4, the J call TRBJ2-1, with TRBD1 identical over 10 bases. Input material: peripheral blood. CDR3 residues: CASSAGTGDYNEQFF. For the CDR3, the DNA is TGTGCCAGCAGTGCCGGGACAGGGGACTACAATGAGCAGTTCTTC.